The clone carrying this T cell receptor beta chain occurred once. This sample is drawn from a study of shared clonotypes between healthy human individuals. Germline V gene lookup returns CDR1 SGHVS and CDR2 FNYEAQ. This CDR3 spans 15 amino acids. V was pared by 2 bases and J by 1 base, with 10 bases between. Libraries were prepared by immunoSEQ multiplex PCR; TCRdb keeps only in-frame clonotypes and omits some of them. The sample lists about 1 million clones; about 80% were seen once. Those who donated were healthy HIV-negative adults, with no recent acute infections or vaccinations reported. Into CD45RA+ naive and CD45RA-negative memory subsets, the CD4+ cells were split.

This rearrangement joins TRBV7-6 to TRBJ2-3; possible D gene TRBD2, 5 bases. The sequencing sample was made of memory CD4+ T cells sorted from blood. Subset reported: CD45RA-negative fraction. This clonotype was sampled from a man aged 18 to 30 in good health. Here the CDR3 DNA reads TGTGCCAGCAGCTTAATGGGAGCTCGCACAGATACGCAGTATTTT. It specifies CASSLMGARTDTQYF.